This TCR beta chain was observed in a study of T cells after yellow fever vaccination. Regarding the study as a whole: Clones from primary vaccination mostly reappeared after the booster (96% CD4, just over 85% CD8).

V lost 6 bases to trimming and J lost 3 bases, with 17 bases between them. Germline values: CDR1 DFQATT, CDR2 SNEGSKA (reference sequence). This CDR3 spans 15 amino acids. Production of TCR cDNA was by 5'RACE template switching, which also added a universal primer site and UMIs. MiXCR, applied by TCRdb to the 5' RACE reads, yields one record per CDR3 protein. The sample holds roughly 320,000 distinct CDR3 sequences, roughly 10% seen once. This clonotype was counted only a few times. Its target is unknown. Sequenced here: CD4+ T cells sorted from PBMCs, sampled 45 days after the yellow fever booster vaccination. The chain joins TRBV20-1 to TRBJ1-4; D is unclear. The TCR comes from a young man who received the YFV17D yellow fever vaccine. The CDR3 bases are TGCAGTGCCCCGCCGAACCAAGCCCCTAATGAAAAACTGTTTTTT. This translates into CSAPPNQAPNEKLFF.